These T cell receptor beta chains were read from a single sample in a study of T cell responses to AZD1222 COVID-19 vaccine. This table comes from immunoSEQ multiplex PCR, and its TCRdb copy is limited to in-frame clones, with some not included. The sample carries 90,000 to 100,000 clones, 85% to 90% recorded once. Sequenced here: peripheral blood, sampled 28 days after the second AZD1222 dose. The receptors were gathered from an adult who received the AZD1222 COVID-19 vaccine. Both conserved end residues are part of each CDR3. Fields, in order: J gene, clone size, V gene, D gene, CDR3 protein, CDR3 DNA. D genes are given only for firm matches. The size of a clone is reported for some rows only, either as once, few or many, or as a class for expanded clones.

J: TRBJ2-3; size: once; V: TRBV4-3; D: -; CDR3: CASSQDYRPTDTQYF; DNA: TGCGCCAGCAGCCAAGACTACAGACCGACAGATACGCAGTATTTT
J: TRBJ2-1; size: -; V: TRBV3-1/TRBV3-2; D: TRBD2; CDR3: CASSQERGGSGNEQFF; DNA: TGTGCCAGCAGCCAAGAGCGGGGGGGCTCGGGAAATGAGCAGTTCTTC
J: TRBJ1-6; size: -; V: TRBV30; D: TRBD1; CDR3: CAWHAGTGDSPLHF; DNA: TGTGCCTGGCATGCCGGGACAGGTGATTCACCCCTCCACTTT
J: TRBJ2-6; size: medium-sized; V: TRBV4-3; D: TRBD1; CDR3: CASSARQGSSGANVLTF; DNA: TGCGCCAGCAGCGCCCGACAGGGGTCCTCTGGGGCCAACGTCCTGACTTTC
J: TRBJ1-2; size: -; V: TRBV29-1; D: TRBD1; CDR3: CSVVSGTGNGYTF; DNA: TGCAGCGTTGTCTCTGGGACAGGGAATGGCTACACCTTC
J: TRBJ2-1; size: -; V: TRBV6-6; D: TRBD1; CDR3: CASSYSRDRENNEQFF; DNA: TGTGCCAGCAGTTACTCGCGGGACAGGGAAAACAATGAGCAGTTCTTC
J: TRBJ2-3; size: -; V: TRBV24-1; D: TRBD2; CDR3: CATSDASGLVNTDTQYF; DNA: TGTGCCACCAGTGATGCCTCGGGACTAGTAAACACAGATACGCAGTATTTT
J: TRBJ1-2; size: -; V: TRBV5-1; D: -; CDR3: CASRRERNYGYTF; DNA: TGCGCCAGTCGTCGGGAGAGAAACTATGGCTACACCTTC
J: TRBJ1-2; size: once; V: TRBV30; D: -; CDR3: CAWSVVSGYTF; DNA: TGTGCCTGGAGTGTCGTCAGTGGCTACACCTTC
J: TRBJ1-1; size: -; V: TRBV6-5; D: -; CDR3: CASSYSPTMNTEAFF; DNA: TGTGCCAGCAGTTACTCTCCGACTATGAACACTGAAGCTTTCTTT
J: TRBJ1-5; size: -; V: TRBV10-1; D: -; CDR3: CASRGGQPQHF; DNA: TGCGCCAGCAGGGGGGGACAGCCCCAGCATTTT
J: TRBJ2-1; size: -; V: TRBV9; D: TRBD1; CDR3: CASSFRTGAYNEQFF; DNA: TGTGCCAGCAGCTTTCGGACAGGGGCCTACAATGAGCAGTTCTTC
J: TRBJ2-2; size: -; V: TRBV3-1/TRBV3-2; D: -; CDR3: CASSQGTTPNTGELFF; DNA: TGTGCCAGCAGCCAAGGGACGACCCCGAACACCGGGGAGCTGTTTTTT
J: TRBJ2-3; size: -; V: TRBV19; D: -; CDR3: CASSIVDGLWASDTQYF; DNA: TGTGCCAGTAGTATAGTGGACGGGTTGTGGGCGTCAGATACGCAGTATTTT
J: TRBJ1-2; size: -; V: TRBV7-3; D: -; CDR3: CASSPESWGGYTF; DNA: TGTGCCAGCAGCCCCGAGAGCTGGGGAGGCTACACCTTC
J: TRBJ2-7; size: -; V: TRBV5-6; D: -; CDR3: CASSLRGGVYEQYF; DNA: TGTGCCAGCAGCTTGAGGGGGGGAGTCTACGAGCAGTACTTC
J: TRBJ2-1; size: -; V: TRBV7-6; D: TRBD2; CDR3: CASSLVGGRVDEQFF; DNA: TGTGCCAGCAGCTTAGTGGGCGGGAGGGTCGATGAGCAGTTCTTC
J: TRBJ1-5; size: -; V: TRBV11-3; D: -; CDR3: CASSFSGDRLSQPQHF; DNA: TGTGCCAGCAGCTTTTCGGGAGACAGACTTAGTCAGCCCCAGCATTTT
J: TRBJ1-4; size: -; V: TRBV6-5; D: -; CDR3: CASSHNLEKLFF; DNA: TGTGCCAGCAGTCATAATCTTGAAAAACTGTTTTTT
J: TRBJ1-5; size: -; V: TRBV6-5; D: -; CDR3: CASSYSWSGNQPQHF; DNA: TGTGCCAGCAGTTACTCGTGGAGCGGCAATCAGCCCCAGCATTTT
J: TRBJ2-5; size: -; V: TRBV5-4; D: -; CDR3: CASSLGSQGEAQYF; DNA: TGTGCCAGCAGCTTGGGGAGCCAGGGGGAGGCCCAGTACTTC
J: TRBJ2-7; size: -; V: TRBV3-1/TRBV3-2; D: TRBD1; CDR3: CASSQGTGGYEQYF; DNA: TGTGCCAGCAGCCAAGGGACAGGGGGCTACGAGCAGTACTTC
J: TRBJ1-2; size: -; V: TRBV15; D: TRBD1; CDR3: CATSRDQGGNGYTF; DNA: TGTGCCACCAGCAGAGATCAGGGGGGGAATGGCTACACCTTC
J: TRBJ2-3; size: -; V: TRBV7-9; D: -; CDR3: CASSLEGFGTDTQYF; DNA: TGTGCCAGCAGCTTAGAAGGTTTTGGCACAGATACGCAGTATTTT
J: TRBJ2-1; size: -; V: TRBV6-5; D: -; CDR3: CASSYSSGGVRNEQFF; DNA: TGTGCCAGCAGTTACTCTAGCGGCGGGGTGAGGAATGAGCAGTTCTTC
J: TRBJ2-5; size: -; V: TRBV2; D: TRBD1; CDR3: CASTGTRGQGETQYF; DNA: TGTGCCAGCACTGGAACGCGGGGACAGGGTGAGACCCAGTACTTC
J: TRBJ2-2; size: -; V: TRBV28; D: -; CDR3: CASSLSNTGELFF; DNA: TGTGCCAGCAGTTTATCGAACACCGGGGAGCTGTTTTTT
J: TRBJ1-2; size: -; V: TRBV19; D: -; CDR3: CASRGTGPLLYGYTF; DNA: TGTGCCAGTAGAGGAACGGGACCCCTGCTCTATGGCTACACCTTC
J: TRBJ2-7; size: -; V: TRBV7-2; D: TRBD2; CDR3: CASSLVVAGTHEQYF; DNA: TGTGCCAGCAGCTTAGTTGTAGCGGGAACCCACGAGCAGTACTTC
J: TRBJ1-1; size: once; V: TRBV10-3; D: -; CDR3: CAISETSGGAHTEAFF; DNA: TGTGCCATCAGTGAAACCTCGGGGGGGGCTCACACTGAAGCTTTCTTT
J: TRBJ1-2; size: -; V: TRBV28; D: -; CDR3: CASSIVLGYGYTF; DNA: TGTGCCAGCAGTATTGTGCTAGGCTATGGCTACACCTTC
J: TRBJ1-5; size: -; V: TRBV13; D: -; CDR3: CASSSGAQGNQPQHF; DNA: TGTGCCAGCAGCTCGGGGGCACAGGGTAATCAGCCCCAGCATTTT
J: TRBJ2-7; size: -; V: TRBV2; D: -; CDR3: CASRPGAWSEQYF; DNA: TGTGCCAGCAGGCCGGGAGCATGGAGTGAGCAGTACTTC
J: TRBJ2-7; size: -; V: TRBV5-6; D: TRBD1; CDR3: CASSLVRDRGTREQYF; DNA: TGTGCCAGCAGCTTGGTTCGTGACAGGGGGACACGCGAGCAGTACTTC
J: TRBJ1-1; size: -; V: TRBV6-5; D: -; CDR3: CASSRTVNTEAFF; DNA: TGTGCCAGCAGTAGGACAGTGAACACTGAAGCTTTCTTT
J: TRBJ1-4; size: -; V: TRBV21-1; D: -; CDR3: CASREGFRGKPQEKLFF; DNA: TGTGCCAGCAGGGAGGGTTTCAGGGGAAAGCCGCAGGAAAAACTGTTTTTT
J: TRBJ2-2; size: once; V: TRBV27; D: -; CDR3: CASSLGQLNTGELFF; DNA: TGTGCCAGCAGTTTAGGACAGTTGAACACCGGGGAGCTGTTTTTT
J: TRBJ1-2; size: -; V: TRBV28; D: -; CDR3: CASSLPRSYGYTF; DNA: TGTGCCAGCAGTCTCCCCAGGTCCTATGGCTACACCTTC
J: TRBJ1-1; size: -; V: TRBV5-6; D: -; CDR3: CASNTQENTEAFF; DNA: TGTGCCAGCAACACACAGGAAAACACTGAAGCTTTCTTT
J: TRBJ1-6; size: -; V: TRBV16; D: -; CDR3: CASSTTLRSSYNSPLHF; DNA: TGTGCCAGCAGCACCACGTTAAGGAGCTCCTATAATTCACCCCTCCACTTT
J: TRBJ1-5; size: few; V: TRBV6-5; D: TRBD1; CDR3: CASSRTTGVDQPQHF; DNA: TGTGCCAGCAGTCGAACGACAGGGGTGGATCAGCCCCAGCATTTT
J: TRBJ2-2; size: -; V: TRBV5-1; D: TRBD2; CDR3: CASSMTGTSARTGELFF; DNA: TGCGCCAGCAGCATGACCGGGACTAGCGCTCGAACCGGGGAGCTGTTTTTT
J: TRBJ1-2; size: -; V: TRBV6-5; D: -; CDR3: CASKSSLGSYTF; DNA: TGTGCCAGCAAATCCTCTCTTGGCAGCTACACCTTC
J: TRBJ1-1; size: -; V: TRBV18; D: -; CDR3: CASSPPSGRNTEAFF; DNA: TGTGCCAGCTCACCTCCGTCGGGAAGGAACACTGAAGCTTTCTTT
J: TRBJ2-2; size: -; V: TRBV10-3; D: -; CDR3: CAIMGGQNTGELFF; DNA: TGTGCCATCATGGGGGGACAGAACACCGGGGAGCTGTTTTTT
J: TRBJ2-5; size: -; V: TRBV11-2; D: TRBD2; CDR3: CASSNFIAGDQETQYF; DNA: TGTGCCAGCAGCAATTTTATAGCGGGCGACCAAGAGACCCAGTACTTC
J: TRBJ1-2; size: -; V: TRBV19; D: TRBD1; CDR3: CASSIGGRGPPGYTF; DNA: TGTGCCAGTAGTATAGGGGGCAGGGGGCCACCTGGCTACACCTTC
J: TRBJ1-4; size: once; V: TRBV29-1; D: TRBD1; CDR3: CSIRQGDHEKLFF; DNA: TGCAGCATCCGACAGGGGGATCATGAAAAACTGTTTTTT